The sequence of this T cell receptor beta chain was determined in a study of cytomegalovirus exposure and HLA in healthy donors. Findings of the study overall: TCR beta chains associated with HLA were, in a later analysis, more clonally expanded than equally common others. A later analysis associated some 18,000 TCR beta sequences with HLA alleles at a 0.05 false discovery rate. There was a cluster of highly shared sequence variants that was likely a sequencing artifact.

The CDR3 is 17 amino acids. Germline assignment: CDR1 SEHNR and CDR2 FQNEAQ (reference sequence). Trimming left V 3 bases short and J 2 bases short, with 17 bases between. PCR amplification relied on 60 Vbeta primers (plus 13 Jbeta primers). Authors' methods: Unique TCR beta chains numbered approximately 80 million in a later analysis, with about 11 million shared. Generated by immunoSEQ multiplex PCR, the TCRdb table keeps only in-frame clones and is missing some. V, J and clone size were drawn from that table, and D and trimming were deduced from the DNA. The sample includes some 150,000 clones, approximately 74% of them seen just once. With respect to this clone: Its antigen is still unknown.

The rearrangement uses TRBV7-9 and TRBJ2-1; a weak D match, TRBD1 (5 bases). Sequenced sample: PBMCs. The receptor's source is a woman aged 25 to 39 in good health and CMV-seronegative. DNA of the CDR3: TGTGCCAGCAGCTTTGGGGCGGAGCAAACAGCCTACAATGAGCAGTTCTTC. This translates into CASSFGAEQTAYNEQFF.